The 4 T cell receptor beta chains given below trace back to one sample, sequenced in a study of cytomegalovirus exposure and HLA in healthy donors. The PCR ran on 60 Vbeta and 13 Jbeta primers. The assay was immunoSEQ multiplex PCR, and TCRdb's table has in-frame clones only and misses some. The data hold roughly 57,000 clones, with 70% to 85% observed a single time. The sample comprised PBMCs. All receptors derive from a man aged 45-65 years in good health and CMV-seronegative.

The chain employs TRBV5-1 and TRBJ1-4, with 8 bases identical to TRBD1. The CDR3 is 15 residues long. The junction had 5 bases not matched to a gene; V was cut back by 4 bases and J by 3 bases. Looked up from germline, CDR1 is SGHRS and CDR2 is YFSETQ. The CDR3 region has the DNA TGCGCCAGCAGCGGGACAGGTGAAGCTAATGAAAAACTGTTTTTT. Protein: CASSGTGEANEKLFF.

This clone occurred once. The rearrangement links TRBV30 to TRBJ1-1; maybe TRBD1 (5 bases). Trimming took off 3 bases at V and 11 bases at J, with 19 bases between the two ends. CDR3 length: 13 amino acids. CDR1 and CDR2 (germline): GTSNPN, SVGIG (reference sequence). The CDR3 reads CAWRVALWGDAFF. The CDR3 nucleotides read TGTGCCTGGAGAGTGGCCCTCTGGGGGGACGCTTTCTTT.

The chain is built from TRBV7-9 and TRBJ2-5; TRBD2 agrees at 12 bases. CDR3 length: 15 residues. CDR1 is SEHNR and CDR2 is FQNEAQ in the germline V gene (reference sequence). J lost 3 bases, V lost 6 bases, and 5 bases had no gene match. The DNA for the CDR3 is TGTGCCAGCAGGGAGACTAGCGGGGGTAAAGAGACCCAGTACTTC. Amino acids: CASRETSGGKETQYF.

This chain joins TRBV28 and TRBJ1-2; 7 bases line up with TRBD1. V lost 4 bases to trimming and J lost 4 bases; unmatched junction nucleotides: 15. The germline CDR1 and CDR2 sequences are MDHEN and SYDVKM. The length of the CDR3 is 17 residues. DNA for the CDR3: TGTGCCAGCAGTTCACTGTCAAAACAGGGGACCTCCTATGGCTACACCTTC. Translation gives CASSSLSKQGTSYGYTF.